The T cell receptor beta chain under discussion was sequenced for a study of OX40 agonist ivuxolimab in advanced cancers. Study overall: Melanoma, hepatocellular carcinoma, head and neck or renal cell cancer occurred in dose-escalation patients. Prior anti-PD-1, anti-PD-L1 or anti-CTLA-4 therapy was allowed; about 39% had some.

Patients were excluded for autoimmune disease history or systemic immunosuppression. Baseline was the first blood sampling point, followed by cycle 4 day 1 and cycle 7 day 1. Sequenced by immunoSEQ multiplex PCR; TCRdb stores in-frame clones only, minus some. The sample yields roughly 120,000 clones, around 89% seen once. V shed 0 bases, J shed 6 bases, and the junction held 5 bases outside the gene matches. The CDR3 consists of 16 residues. Germline V gene sequence: CDR1 MNHEY, CDR2 SVGAGI. J is TRBJ1-5 and V is TRBV6-5; 10 bases line up with TRBD1. The source was CD4+ or CD8+ T cells sorted from blood, collected in a trial of the OX40 agonist ivuxolimab. The clonotype comes from an adult with an advanced solid tumor such as melanoma, head and neck, liver or kidney cancer. The CDR3, as DNA: TGTGCCAGCAGTTACTCATCGTGGGACAGGGGTCAGCCCCAGCATTTT. Its protein product is CASSYSSWDRGQPQHF.